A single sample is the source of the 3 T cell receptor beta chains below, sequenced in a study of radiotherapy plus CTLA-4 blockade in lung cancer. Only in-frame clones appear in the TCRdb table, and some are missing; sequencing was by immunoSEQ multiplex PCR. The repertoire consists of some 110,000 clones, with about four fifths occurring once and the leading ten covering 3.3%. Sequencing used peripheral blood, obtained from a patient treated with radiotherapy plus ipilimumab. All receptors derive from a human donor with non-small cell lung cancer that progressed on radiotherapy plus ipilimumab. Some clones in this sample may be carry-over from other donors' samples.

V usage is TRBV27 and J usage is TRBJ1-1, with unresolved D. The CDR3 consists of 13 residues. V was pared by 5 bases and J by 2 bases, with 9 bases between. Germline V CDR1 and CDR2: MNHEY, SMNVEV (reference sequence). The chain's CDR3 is CASSRNFNTEAFF. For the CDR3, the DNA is TGTGCCAGCAGTCGGAATTTTAACACTGAAGCTTTCTTT.

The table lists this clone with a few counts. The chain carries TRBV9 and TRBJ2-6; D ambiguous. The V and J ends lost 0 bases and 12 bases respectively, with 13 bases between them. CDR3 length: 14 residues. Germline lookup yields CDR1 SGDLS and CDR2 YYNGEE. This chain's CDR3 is CASSVASDFGVLTF. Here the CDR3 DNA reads TGTGCCAGCAGCGTAGCATCCGATTTTGGCGTCCTGACTTTC.

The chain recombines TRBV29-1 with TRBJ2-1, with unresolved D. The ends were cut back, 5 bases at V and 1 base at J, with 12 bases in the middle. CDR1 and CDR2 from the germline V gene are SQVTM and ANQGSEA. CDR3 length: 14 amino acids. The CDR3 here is CSVNGLPSYNEQFF. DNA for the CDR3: TGCAGCGTTAACGGCCTACCTTCCTACAATGAGCAGTTCTTC.